Following are 27 T cell receptor beta chains from one sample sequenced in a study of cytomegalovirus exposure and HLA in healthy donors. Some clones are missing from TCRdb's copy, which holds only in-frame ones; the method was immunoSEQ multiplex PCR. The sample includes some 79,000 clones, approximately 94% of them seen just once. Material: PBMCs. The receptors come from a woman younger than 35 in good health and CMV-seropositive.

The CDR3 is CASSYSREDYGYTF. The CDR3 DNA sequence: TGTGCCAGCAGTTACTCTCGGGAGGACTATGGCTACACCTTC. This chain links TRBV6-5 with TRBJ1-2; D is uncertain. The germline gives CDR1 MNHEY, CDR2 SVGAGI. Trimming took 0 bases from V and 3 from J, leaving 8 bases between them. The CDR3 spans 14 residues.

This rearrangement joins TRBV28 to TRBJ2-5, with 7 nucleotides matching TRBD1. This CDR3 spans 19 amino acids. V lost 6 bases and J lost 0; bases outside the gene matches: 19. CDR1 is MDHEN and CDR2 is SYDVKM in the germline V gene. The CDR3 spells CASSPSPIGRGFHQETQYF. CDR3 DNA: TGTGCCAGCAGCCCCAGCCCTATTGGCAGGGGGTTTCACCAAGAGACCCAGTACTTC. Filled out from reference TRBV28 and TRBJ2-5, the complete variable domain reads DVKVTQSSRYLVKRTGEKVFLECVQDMDHENMFWYRQDPGLGLRLIYFSYDVKMKEKGDIPEGYSVSREKKERFSLILESASTNQTSMYLCASSPSPIGRGFHQETQYFGPGTRLLVL.

This sequence joins TRBV6-1 and TRBJ1-1; D remains ambiguous. In germline, CDR1 is MNHNS, CDR2 SASEGT. V gave up 8 bases and J gave up 11 bases, with 21 bases separating them. The CDR3 is 13 amino acids. The CDR3 here is CASRHPPEMEAFF. Written as DNA, the CDR3 is TGTGCCAGCCGCCATCCACCCGAGATGGAGGCTTTCTTT.

The chain has TRBV6-1 and TRBJ2-7, with no clear D. The CDR3 covers 15 residues. V was shortened by 0 bases and J by 0 bases, with 9 bases between the two germline ends. The germline CDR1 and CDR2 sequences are MNHNS and SASEGT. For the CDR3, the DNA is TGTGCCAGCAGTGAAGCAGCTCTACCCTCCTACGAGCAGTACTTC. Its translation: CASSEAALPSYEQYF.

The chain joins TRBV28 to TRBJ1-6; the D is unclear. Deletions cut 1 base from V and 9 bases from J, with 4 bases between. The CDR3 consists of 12 residues. CDR1 is MDHEN, CDR2 SYDVKM, per germline. CDR3 nucleotides: TGTGCCAGCAGTTTATTATCTTCACCCCTCCACTTT. It yields the protein CASSLLSSPLHF.

The chain uses TRBV4-1 and TRBJ1-6; TRBD1 agrees at 7 bases. This CDR3 is 16 amino acids long. V lost 0 bases to trimming and J lost 6 bases; unmatched junction nucleotides: 5. CDR1 and CDR2 from the germline V gene are MGHRA and YSYEKL. CDR3 residues: CASSQDSRQGNSPLHF. CDR3 DNA sequence: TGCGCCAGCAGCCAAGATTCCCGACAGGGTAATTCACCCCTCCACTTT.

This sequence joins TRBV6-5 and TRBJ2-7, with D possibly TRBD1 on 5 matching bases. CDR3 length equals 12 residues. Germline lookup yields CDR1 MNHEY and CDR2 SVGAGI. V was shortened by 10 bases and J by 3 bases, with 13 bases between the two germline ends. CDR3 residues: CATWTPYYEQYF. The CDR3 DNA follows: TGTGCCACCTGGACACCCTACTACGAGCAGTACTTC.

The chain is built from TRBV19 and TRBJ1-2, with 8 bases identical to TRBD1. Trimming cost V 5 bases and J 7 bases; bases outside gene matches: 9. The CDR3 runs to 14 residues. The germline V gene encodes CDR1 LNHDA and CDR2 SQIVND (reference sequence). The CDR3: CASSPADRVGGYTF. The CDR3 DNA reads as TGTGCCAGTAGTCCGGCGGACAGGGTTGGTGGCTACACCTTC.

This chain connects TRBV11-2 to TRBJ2-3, with TRBD2 matching over 8 bases. Trimming removed 6 bases from V and 1 base from J; junction bases left unmatched: 6. The CDR3 sequence is 15 residues long. Germline lookup yields CDR1 SGHAT and CDR2 FQNNGV. The CDR3 DNA sequence: TGTGCCAGCAGGGTGCTAGCGGGCCGCACAGATACGCAGTATTTT. Its protein is CASRVLAGRTDTQYF.

This chain links TRBV27 with TRBJ1-1; TRBD1 is a possible D gene (5 bases). The CDR3 spans 16 residues. V lost 8 bases, J lost 5 bases, and 24 bases lay in between. CDR1 is MNHEY and CDR2 is SMNVEV in the germline V gene (reference sequence). Here the CDR3 DNA reads TGTGCCAGCGCGCCCCTAGCGGGGGGTGGGATGACTGAAGCTTTCTTT. Amino acids: CASAPLAGGGMTEAFF.

This chain uses TRBV5-1 with TRBJ2-3, with TRBD2 matching over 7 bases. The ends lost 4 bases at V and 5 bases at J; junction bases unmatched: 4. Looked up from germline, CDR1 is SGHRS and CDR2 is YFSETQ. The CDR3 runs to 13 residues. In DNA form, the CDR3 reads TGCGCCAGCAGCCCCGGGGGGATAGATACGCAGTATTTT. This codes for CASSPGGIDTQYF.

The chain carries TRBV6-1 and TRBJ1-1, with D uncertain. CDR1 and CDR2 (germline): MNHNS, SASEGT. The CDR3 is made up of 12 amino acids. V gave up 8 bases and J gave up 1 base, with 8 bases separating them. The CDR3 loop is CASLAGNTEAFF. The CDR3 DNA follows: TGTGCCAGCCTAGCAGGGAACACTGAAGCTTTCTTT.

V and J are TRBV6-1 and TRBJ2-2, with D hard to call. Per the germline V gene, CDR1 is MNHNS and CDR2 is SASEGT. The CDR3 has 12 residues. V was pared by 3 bases and J by 7 bases, with 6 bases between. DNA for the CDR3: TGTGCCAGCAGTGAGTCGGTCGGGGAGCTGTTTTTT. This encodes CASSESVGELFF.

This clone was detected once. The V gene is TRBV5-8, the J gene TRBJ1-5; D remains ambiguous. The CDR3 contains 13 residues. V lost 0 bases, J lost 4 bases, and 5 bases lay in between. CDR1 and CDR2 from the germline V gene are SGHTS and YDEGEE. In DNA form, the CDR3 reads TGTGCCAGCAGCTTGGGTAGTAATCAGCCCCAGCATTTT. It encodes CASSLGSNQPQHF.

The V gene is TRBV7-9, the J gene TRBJ1-5; 7 bases match TRBD1. Germline lookup yields CDR1 SEHNR and CDR2 FQNEAQ (reference sequence). The V gene end was trimmed by 5 bases and the J gene end by 4 bases; junction bases not matched to a gene: 5. The CDR3 covers 14 residues. The CDR3 coding sequence is TGTGCCAGCAGCCAAGGGACAGCGAATCAGCCCCAGCATTTT. Translating gives CASSQGTANQPQHF. Using reference TRBV7-9 and TRBJ1-5 for the parts outside the CDR3, the full variable domain is DTGVSQNPRHKITKRGQNVTFRCDPISEHNRLYWYRQTLGQGPEFLTYFQNEAQLEKSRLLSDRFSAERPKGSFSTLEIQRTEQGDSAMYLCASSQGTANQPQHFGDGTRLSIL.

This chain links TRBV18 with TRBJ2-3; TRBD1 agrees at 7 bases. The germline CDR1 and CDR2 sequences are KGHSH and LQKENI. This CDR3 region has 16 residues. V was pared by 4 bases and J by 0 bases, with 7 bases of the junction left unmatched. The CDR3 DNA reads TGTGCCAGCTCACTCATGGACAGGTCTAGCACAGATACGCAGTATTTT. Its protein product is CASSLMDRSSTDTQYF.

The V and J genes are TRBV7-6 and TRBJ2-5, with 13 bases identical to TRBD2. CDR3 length equals 17 residues. The V gene end was trimmed by 5 bases and the J gene end by 7 bases; junction bases not matched to a gene: 13. CDR1 SGHVS and CDR2 FNYEAQ come from the germline V gene. The DNA of the CDR3 is TGTGCCAGCAGCGCCGGGACTAGCGGGGCGGTAATTGGGACCCAGTACTTC. Its protein product is CASSAGTSGAVIGTQYF. The variable domain in full, with the rest retrieved from reference TRBV7-6 and TRBJ2-5, is GAGVSQSPRYKVTKRGQDVALRCDPISGHVSLYWYRQALGQGPEFLTYFNYEAQQDKSGLPNDRFSAERPEGSISTLTIQRTEQRDSAMYRCASSAGTSGAVIGTQYFGPGTRLLVL.

The rearrangement uses TRBV19 and TRBJ1-1, with 9 bases matching TRBD1. Germline V gives CDR1 LNHDA, CDR2 SQIVND (reference sequence). J was trimmed by 0 bases and V by 9 bases; bases with no gene match: 8. The CDR3 is made up of 15 amino acids. The CDR3 reads CASGQGPYLNTEAFF. The CDR3 nucleotides are TGTGCCAGCGGACAGGGGCCCTATTTGAACACTGAAGCTTTCTTT.

The V call is TRBV7-9, the J call TRBJ1-2, with 9 bases identical to TRBD1. CDR3 length: 15 residues. V was pared by 6 bases and J by 1 base, with 6 bases of the junction left unmatched. Germline loops: CDR1 SEHNR, CDR2 FQNEAQ (reference sequence). DNA for the CDR3: TGTGCCAGCAGGGCCCAGACAGGGGGTAACTATGGCTACACCTTC. Its protein is CASRAQTGGNYGYTF.

The chain links TRBV6-6 to TRBJ2-7; the match to TRBD2 covers 8 bases. The CDR3 spans 13 residues. The V and J ends lost 11 bases and 2 bases, in that order; junction bases with no gene match: 8. The germline V gene has CDR1 MNHNY and CDR2 SVGAGI (reference sequence). Here the CDR3 reads CAGSSGGAYEQYF. Here the CDR3 DNA reads TGTGCCGGAAGTTCCGGGGGGGCCTACGAGCAGTACTTC.

As to this clone: The sample holds other DNA sequences that translate to the same CDR3. This chain joins TRBV28 and TRBJ2-7, with TRBD1 identical over 10 bases. The CDR3 covers 12 residues. Trimming at V came to 8 bases and at J to 4 bases, leaving 2 bases not matched to a gene. CDR1 is MDHEN and CDR2 is SYDVKM in the germline V gene. CDR3 sequence reads: CASGDRGYEQYF. DNA for the CDR3: TGTGCCAGCGGGGACAGGGGTTACGAGCAGTACTTC.

The chain links TRBV5-1 to TRBJ1-1; 7 bases map to TRBD1. This CDR3 contains 16 residues. Germline CDR1 SGHRS, CDR2 YFSETQ. Germline trimming cut 4 bases from V and 0 bases from J; bases unmatched to any gene: 9. CDR3 nucleotide sequence: TGCGCCAGCAGCACCGGACAGGTGGGGATGAACACTGAAGCTTTCTTT. Translated: CASSTGQVGMNTEAFF.

The chain is built from TRBV6-5 and TRBJ1-2; 9 bases match TRBD1. The V segment lost 5 bases and the J segment 3 bases; nucleotides outside the gene matches: 1. Germline CDR1 and CDR2: MNHEY and SVGAGI. CDR3 size: 13 residues. The CDR3 coding sequence is TGTGCCAGCAGTCGGACAGGGGACTATGGCTACACCTTC. Translating it yields CASSRTGDYGYTF.

The rearrangement joins TRBV13 to TRBJ1-1; 9 bases line up with TRBD1. This CDR3 has 18 amino acids. V trimming: 4 bases; J trimming: 1 base; junction bases outside the gene matches: 13. Germline CDR1 is PRHDT and CDR2 is FYEKMQ (reference sequence). The CDR3 DNA is TGTGCCAGCAGCTGGGCTGGCGGGACAGGGACTAAGAACACTGAAGCTTTCTTT. It is translated as CASSWAGGTGTKNTEAFF.

The CDR3 coding sequence is TGCAGCGTTGAAGATGACCGGGACAGTATCCCTTACGAGCAGTACTTC. It is translated as CSVEDDRDSIPYEQYF. The chain employs TRBV29-1 and TRBJ2-7, with TRBD1 matching 7 bases. Trimming cost V 0 bases and J 4 bases; bases outside gene matches: 12. Germline V gene sequence: CDR1 SQVTM, CDR2 ANQGSEA. The CDR3 extends over 16 amino acids.

This clone was recorded once. The chain couples TRBV7-9 to TRBJ2-3, with a tentative D call TRBD1 (6 bases). CDR1 SEHNR and CDR2 FQNEAQ come from the germline V gene (reference sequence). V was clipped by 7 bases and J by 4 bases, with 15 bases between them. This CDR3 contains 14 residues. CDR3 residues: CASIGGQVSDTQYF. In DNA form, the CDR3 reads TGTGCCAGCATAGGGGGTCAAGTATCAGATACGCAGTATTTT. The variable domain in full, with the rest retrieved from reference TRBV7-9 and TRBJ2-3, is DTGVSQNPRHKITKRGQNVTFRCDPISEHNRLYWYRQTLGQGPEFLTYFQNEAQLEKSRLLSDRFSAERPKGSFSTLEIQRTEQGDSAMYLCASIGGQVSDTQYFGPGTRLTVL.

The CDR3 bases are TGTGCCAGTAGTATGGGTGGACAGACCGAGCAGTACTTC. Translating it yields CASSMGGQTEQYF. The chain uses TRBV19 and TRBJ2-7, with D perhaps matching TRBD1 (6 bases). Trimming removed 3 bases at V and 6 bases at J, with 12 bases between. The CDR3 length is 13 residues. Germline CDR1 and CDR2: LNHDA and SQIVND (reference sequence). Together with reference TRBV19 and TRBJ2-7, the CDR3 gives the full variable domain: DGGITQSPKYLFRKEGQNVTLSCEQNLNHDAMYWYRQDPGQGLRLIYYSQIVNDFQKGDIAEGYSVSREKKESFPLTVTSAQKNPTAFYLCASSMGGQTEQYFGPGTRLTVT.